The present T cell receptor beta chain was sequenced within a study of control samples from healthy donors and cancer patients. The V gene end was trimmed by 3 bases and the J gene end by 4 bases; junction bases not matched to a gene: 10. CDR3 length: 18 residues. In germline, CDR1 is KGHDR, CDR2 SFDVKD. Sequencing used immunoSEQ multiplex PCR; TCRdb keeps in-frame clones, though not all of them. In the table there are about 75,000 clones, more than 75% of which are singletons. Sequenced material: blood. The clonotype was recovered from a man aged 50 or older in good health. This chain uses TRBV24-1 with TRBJ2-6, with 8 bases matching TRBD1. The CDR3: CATSDRTGKLSGANVLTF. The DNA for the CDR3 is TGTGCCACCAGTGATCGGACAGGGAAACTCTCGGGGGCCAACGTCCTGACTTTC.